This T cell receptor beta chain originates from a study of identical twins. This CDR3 has 14 amino acids. The V gene's germline CDR1 is SGHRS and CDR2 YFSETQ. Trimming pared 7 bases from V and 4 bases from J, leaving 17 bases between. TCRdb reanalysed the 5' RACE reads using MiXCR and keeps one entry per CDR3 protein. The sample has about 730,000 distinct CDR3 sequences; 21% are singletons. Separately, the same data were catalogued under a study of T cells expressing NK-cell markers.

This chain links TRBV5-1 with TRBJ1-2, with D maybe TRBD1 (5 bases). The specimen sequenced was PBMCs. This TCR derives from a woman in her late teens or twenties in good health. The CDR3: CASPHPSDSYGYTF. The DNA of the CDR3 is TGCGCCAGCCCTCACCCCTCCGACAGCTATGGCTACACCTTC.